What follows are 21 T cell receptor beta chains derived from one specimen sequenced in a study of graft-versus-host responses after intestinal transplantation. Using immunoSEQ multiplex PCR, the repertoire was profiled, and TCRdb retains in-frame clones only, with some absent. The sample contains approximately 90,000 clones, roughly 90% of which appear only once. These receptors lack a known antigen. Sequences were derived from unstimulated CD8+ T cells sorted from spleen or lymph node cells, sampled before transplant. All receptors come from a human donor who was the organ donor for an intestinal transplant.

The chain joins TRBV5-1 to TRBJ1-1; no clear D gene. Germline values: CDR1 SGHRS, CDR2 YFSETQ. The germline V and J ends were trimmed by 5 bases and 1 base, with 6 bases remaining between them. CDR3 length equals 12 residues. CDR3 sequence (DNA): TGCGCCAGCAGATCGGGGAACACTGAAGCTTTCTTT. It encodes CASRSGNTEAFF.

The chain combines TRBV6-1 with TRBJ2-7; 8 bases are a match to TRBD1. Germline V gene lookup returns CDR1 MNHNS and CDR2 SASEGT. With V trimmed by 0 bases and J by 1 base, 5 bases remained unmatched. The CDR3 contains 16 residues. The CDR3 is CASSEAGTGQSYEQYF. The CDR3, as DNA: TGTGCCAGCAGTGAAGCGGGGACAGGTCAATCCTACGAGCAGTACTTC.

The chain uses TRBV10-3 and TRBJ2-7, with 8 bases lining up with TRBD2. V gave up 7 bases and J gave up 4 bases; unmatched junction bases: 6. The CDR3 is 13 amino acids. CDR1 is ENHRY, CDR2 SYGVKD, per germline. Here the CDR3 DNA reads TGTGCCATCACTCGCGGGGGGCCTTACGAGCAGTACTTC. Translation gives CAITRGGPYEQYF.

The V gene is TRBV7-6, the J gene TRBJ2-5; TRBD2 agrees at 10 bases. The germline V gene has CDR1 SGHVS and CDR2 FNYEAQ. This CDR3 is built from 15 residues. Trimming removed 6 bases from V and 2 bases from J; junction bases left unmatched: 6. The CDR3, as DNA: TGTGCCAGCAGTCCTAGCGGGGGAATTCAAGAGACCCAGTACTTC. It specifies CASSPSGGIQETQYF.

This clone is a singleton in its sample. The V gene is TRBV2, the J gene TRBJ1-6, with D possibly matching TRBD1 (6 bases). Germline CDR1 SNHLY, CDR2 FYNNEI. The CDR3 is 16 residues long. Deletions cut 5 bases from V and 2 bases from J, with 13 bases between. The CDR3 DNA is TGTGCCAGCAGTAACAACAGGGTGGCCTATAATTCACCCCTCCACTTT. Translated: CASSNNRVAYNSPLHF.

This clone occurred once. The chain uses TRBV7-3 and TRBJ2-3; a weak D match, TRBD2 (5 bases). Trimming removed 5 bases from V and 2 bases from J, with 14 bases in between. This CDR3 is 15 amino acids long. Germline V gene lookup returns CDR1 SGHTA and CDR2 FQGTGA. CDR3 residues: CASSPTGYVTDTQYF. The CDR3, as DNA: TGTGCCAGCAGCCCAACGGGGTACGTCACAGATACGCAGTATTTT.

The chain has TRBV7-9 and TRBJ1-2; D unclear. CDR3 length: 11 amino acids. Trimming pared 3 bases from V and 6 bases from J, leaving 5 bases between. The germline gives CDR1 SEHNR, CDR2 FQNEAQ (reference sequence). The CDR3 loop reads CASSFGDGYTF. CDR3 DNA: TGTGCCAGCAGCTTCGGAGATGGCTACACCTTC.

This clone has just one count. The rearrangement links TRBV7-6 to TRBJ2-1, with 9 bases that match TRBD2. The CDR3 covers 15 residues. Unmatched junction bases numbered 4, after V lost 2 bases and J lost 5 bases. The germline CDR1 and CDR2 sequences are SGHVS and FNYEAQ. As DNA, the CDR3 is TGTGCCAGCAGCTTAAGAGCGGGGGGTAACAATGAGCAGTTCTTC. Translating gives CASSLRAGGNNEQFF.

This clone appeared a single time. The CDR3 sequence is CASSQTTEGGTDTQYF. DNA for the CDR3: TGCGCCAGCAGCCAAACGACAGAAGGGGGCACAGATACGCAGTATTTT. The chain couples TRBV4-3 to TRBJ2-3, with a possible D match to TRBD1 (5 bases). The length of the CDR3 is 16 residues. V lost 2 bases to trimming and J lost 1 base, with 13 bases between them. The germline V gene has CDR1 LGHNA and CDR2 YSLEER.

The chain recombines TRBV2 with TRBJ1-4; D gene ambiguous. The CDR3 runs 15 residues. The germline V gene has CDR1 SNHLY and CDR2 FYNNEI. The V and J ends lost 4 bases and 7 bases respectively, with 16 bases between them. CDR3: CASSGSPGLGEKLFF. The CDR3 DNA follows: TGTGCCAGCAGTGGTAGTCCGGGGTTGGGTGAAAAACTGTTTTTT.

V is TRBV6-1 and J is TRBJ2-5; weak D call: TRBD2 (6 bases). The germline gives CDR1 MNHNS, CDR2 SASEGT. This CDR3 spans 16 amino acids. V lost 2 bases and J lost 1, with 14 bases in between. The CDR3 here is CASSEPMGGIQETQYF. The CDR3 nucleotides read TGTGCCAGCAGTGAACCTATGGGGGGAATCCAAGAGACCCAGTACTTC.

This rearrangement joins TRBV13 to TRBJ1-1; 8 nucleotides align to TRBD1. Trimming at V came to 7 bases and at J to 3 bases, leaving 7 bases not matched to a gene. The CDR3 consists of 14 residues. Germline V CDR1 and CDR2: PRHDT, FYEKMQ (reference sequence). This CDR3 is CASKSGQGYTEAFF. CDR3 nucleotides: TGTGCCAGCAAGTCCGGACAGGGTTACACTGAAGCTTTCTTT.

V is TRBV2 and J is TRBJ2-3; 10 bases are a match to TRBD2. This CDR3 comprises 15 residues. The trim removed 7 bases at V and 5 bases at J, leaving 9 bases unmatched. Germline V lookup: CDR1 SNHLY, CDR2 FYNNEI. The CDR3 here is CASISGTSVRDTQYF. CDR3 nucleotide sequence: TGTGCCAGCATTTCCGGGACTAGCGTTCGAGATACGCAGTATTTT.

J is TRBJ2-3 and V is TRBV5-1, with a weak D call TRBD1 (5 bases). This CDR3 contains 14 residues. V was trimmed by 5 bases and J by 6 bases, leaving 16 bases between them. The V gene's germline CDR1 is SGHRS and CDR2 YFSETQ. The CDR3 spells CASRSLTGLDTQYF. The CDR3 DNA reads TGCGCCAGCAGATCCCTCACAGGCCTGGATACGCAGTATTTT.

V is TRBV27 and J is TRBJ2-3, with TRBD1 matching 7 bases. J lost 6 bases, V lost 4 bases, and 13 bases had no gene match. CDR1 is MNHEY and CDR2 is SMNVEV in the germline V gene (reference sequence). CDR3 size: 16 residues. The CDR3 nucleotides are TGTGCCAGCAGTTCCCTCCGCCAGGGGGTTCTTGATACGCAGTATTTT. Amino acids: CASSSLRQGVLDTQYF.

V gene TRBV19 combines with J gene TRBJ1-1; D gene uncertain. In germline, CDR1 is LNHDA, CDR2 SQIVND (reference sequence). Between the trimmed V and J ends, which lost 5 bases and 1 base, there was a span of 11 bases. The CDR3 runs 14 residues. CDR3 nucleotides: TGTGCCAGTAGTGCCCGGGTGGGGAACACTGAAGCTTTCTTT. Protein sequence: CASSARVGNTEAFF. Supplemented by reference TRBV19 and TRBJ1-1, the full variable domain reads DGGITQSPKYLFRKEGQNVTLSCEQNLNHDAMYWYRQDPGQGLRLIYYSQIVNDFQKGDIAEGYSVSREKKESFPLTVTSAQKNPTAFYLCASSARVGNTEAFFGQGTRLTVV.

The gene calls are TRBV7-8 and TRBJ2-7; the D is unclear. The V end was cut by 1 base, the J end by 6 bases, with 4 bases between. Looked up from germline, CDR1 is SGHVS and CDR2 is FQNEAQ. The CDR3 runs 11 residues. Here the CDR3 DNA reads TGTGCCAGCAGCTTAGGAGTCGAGCAGTACTTC. Its protein product is CASSLGVEQYF.

This chain joins TRBV7-9 and TRBJ2-3; maybe TRBD1 (6 bases). V lost 5 bases and J lost 6, with 21 bases in between. Germline V gene lookup returns CDR1 SEHNR and CDR2 FQNEAQ (reference sequence). This CDR3 comprises 16 residues. The CDR3 DNA is TGTGCCAGCAGCCGGTGGGGGCGGGTCGTTTTGGATACGCAGTATTTT. It yields the protein CASSRWGRVVLDTQYF.

V is TRBV2 and J is TRBJ1-2; TRBD1 agrees at 9 bases. Trimming cost V 4 bases and J 4 bases; bases outside gene matches: 13. Looked up from germline, CDR1 is SNHLY and CDR2 is FYNNEI. The CDR3 contains 17 residues. CDR3 amino acids: CASSGGGTGYNPYGYTF. CDR3 bases: TGTGCCAGCAGTGGGGGAGGGACAGGGTATAACCCCTATGGCTACACCTTC.

The chain links TRBV4-2 to TRBJ2-3, with TRBD2 as a possible D gene (5 bases). Germline CDR1 LGHNA, CDR2 YNFKEQ. CDR3 length: 16 amino acids. V gave up 0 bases and J gave up 2 bases, with 12 bases separating them. CDR3 region: CASSQEVGGFTDTQYF. The DNA for the CDR3 is TGTGCCAGCAGCCAAGAAGTTGGCGGGTTCACAGATACGCAGTATTTT.

This chain links TRBV5-8 with TRBJ2-7; 9 nucleotides align to TRBD1. The V and J ends lost 4 bases and 6 bases, in that order; junction bases with no gene match: 5. The CDR3 is made up of 13 amino acids. The germline gives CDR1 SGHTS, CDR2 YDEGEE. CDR3 DNA: TGTGCCAGCAGCCGGACAGGGGCCCTCGAGCAGTACTTC. Its protein is CASSRTGALEQYF. Full variable domain (rest looked up from reference TRBV5-8 and TRBJ2-7): EAGVTQSPTHLIKTRGQQATLRCSPISGHTSVYWYQQALGLGLQFLLWYDEGEERNRGNFPPRFSGRQFPNYSSELNVNALELEDSALYLCASSRTGALEQYFGPGTRLTVT.